Below are 26 T cell receptor beta chains sequenced from a single sample in a study of blood T cell repertoires in COVID-19. This table comes from immunoSEQ multiplex PCR, and its TCRdb copy is limited to in-frame clones, with some not included. The sample has about 200,000 clones, roughly 88% seen once; the top ten hold 13%. The specimen was peripheral blood. The receptors come from a human donor in a cohort sampled during active COVID-19.

This chain links TRBV18 with TRBJ2-1; 7 nucleotides match TRBD1. The CDR3 consists of 13 residues. Trimming took 5 bases from V and 4 from J; bases not matched to a gene: 2. The germline V gene has CDR1 KGHSH and CDR2 LQKENI. The CDR3, as DNA: TGTGCCAGCTCAGCACAGGGGTACAATGAGCAGTTCTTC. Amino acid sequence: CASSAQGYNEQFF. Based on the CDR3 plus reference TRBV18 and TRBJ2-1, the full variable domain is NAGVMQNPRHLVRRRGQEARLRCSPMKGHSHVYWYRQLPEEGLKFMVYLQKENIIDESGMPKERFSAEFPKEGPSILRIQQVVRGDSAAYFCASSAQGYNEQFFGPGTRLTVL.

In this sample, this clone turned up once. The V gene is TRBV2, the J gene TRBJ2-5; 8 bases agree with TRBD1. In germline, CDR1 is SNHLY, CDR2 FYNNEI. V gave up 4 bases and J gave up 2 bases; unmatched junction bases: 12. CDR3 length: 17 amino acids. The CDR3 DNA follows: TGTGCCAGCAGTGGGTCCCCCTGGACAGGGAGACAAGAGACCCAGTACTTC. It codes for CASSGSPWTGRQETQYF.

The genes are TRBV5-1 and TRBJ2-5; 7 bases agree with TRBD1. Germline V gene sequence: CDR1 SGHRS, CDR2 YFSETQ. The CDR3 has 16 residues. The trim removed 0 bases at V and 1 base at J, leaving 6 bases unmatched. The DNA for the CDR3 is TGCGCCAGCAGCTTGGGAGGGGGCTCGGTCCAAGAGACCCAGTACTTC. It translates to CASSLGGGSVQETQYF. Complete variable domain (other parts from reference TRBV5-1 and TRBJ2-5): KAGVTQTPRYLIKTRGQQVTLSCSPISGHRSVSWYQQTPGQGLQFLFEYFSETQRNKGNFPGRFSGRQFSNSRSEMNVSTLELGDSALYLCASSLGGGSVQETQYFGPGTRLLVL.

V usage is TRBV19 and J usage is TRBJ1-6; D gene ambiguous. V was trimmed by 3 bases and J by 6 bases, leaving 9 bases between them. The CDR3 has 14 amino acids. Germline CDR1 and CDR2: LNHDA and SQIVND (reference sequence). The CDR3 region has the DNA TGTGCCAGTAGTATCGACTACTCTAATTCACCCCTCCACTTT. Protein sequence: CASSIDYSNSPLHF.

Comment on this clone: This sample also contains other DNA sequences that code for the same CDR3. V and J are TRBV18 and TRBJ2-1; D is ambiguous. Germline V gene lookup returns CDR1 KGHSH and CDR2 LQKENI. The V and J ends lost 2 bases and 4 bases respectively, with 6 bases between them. The CDR3 contains 13 residues. The CDR3 region is CASSPGQYNEQFF. CDR3 sequence (DNA): TGTGCCAGCTCACCAGGGCAGTACAATGAGCAGTTCTTC.

This chain connects TRBV10-2 to TRBJ1-3, with D unclear. Trimming took off 4 bases at V and 4 bases at J, with 17 bases between the two ends. The CDR3 loop spans 16 amino acids. Germline values: CDR1 WSHSY, CDR2 SAAADI. DNA of the CDR3: TGCGCCAGCAGTGCGCGGGGTACATTATCCGGAAACACCATATATTTT. Its protein is CASSARGTLSGNTIYF.

The rearrangement links TRBV19 to TRBJ2-7, with 7 positions matching TRBD1. The CDR3 extends over 14 amino acids. Germline-derived CDR1 and CDR2 are LNHDA and SQIVND (reference sequence). V lost 4 bases and J lost 3; bases outside the gene matches: 6. As DNA, the CDR3 is TGTGCCAGTAGTACAGGGGACAGATACTACGAGCAGTACTTC. Translating it yields CASSTGDRYYEQYF.

The chain employs TRBV19 and TRBJ2-5, with D possibly being TRBD1 (6 bases). The V end was cut by 6 bases, the J end by 1 base, with 9 bases between. The CDR3 length is 13 residues. Germline lookup yields CDR1 LNHDA and CDR2 SQIVND (reference sequence). The CDR3 region has the DNA TGTGCCAGTAGCGAGACAGGCCAAGAGACCCAGTACTTC. Encoded protein: CASSETGQETQYF. Full variable domain (rest looked up from reference TRBV19 and TRBJ2-5): DGGITQSPKYLFRKEGQNVTLSCEQNLNHDAMYWYRQDPGQGLRLIYYSQIVNDFQKGDIAEGYSVSREKKESFPLTVTSAQKNPTAFYLCASSETGQETQYFGPGTRLLVL.

The chain combines TRBV2 with TRBJ1-4, with TRBD1 matching 10 bases. J was trimmed by 8 bases and V by 4 bases; bases with no gene match: 4. Germline loops: CDR1 SNHLY, CDR2 FYNNEI. CDR3 size: 14 residues. CDR3 residues: CASSADRGHEKLFF. In DNA form, the CDR3 reads TGTGCCAGCAGTGCAGACAGGGGGCACGAAAAACTGTTTTTT.

The chain uses TRBV18 and TRBJ2-2, with D maybe TRBD1 (5 bases). The CDR3 totals 15 residues. The V gene's germline CDR1 is KGHSH and CDR2 LQKENI. Trimming removed 1 base from V and 5 bases from J, with 11 bases in between. CDR3 loop: CASSPRQGRTGELFF. CDR3 bases: TGTGCCAGCTCACCACGGCAGGGAAGGACCGGGGAGCTGTTTTTT.

Regarding this clone: The junction shows a germline mismatch at one end, possibly a read error. V and J are TRBV10-1 and TRBJ2-7; a weak D match, TRBD1 (5 bases). CDR3 length equals 15 residues. Germline CDR1 is WNHNN and CDR2 is SYGVQD (reference sequence). Here the CDR3 DNA reads TGCGCCAGCAGTGAGGTCAGGGAAAGGCTCTACGAACAGTACTTC. It is translated as CASSEVRERLYEQYF.

The chain has TRBV29-1 and TRBJ2-7; D is unclear. Between the trimmed V and J ends, which lost 3 bases and 8 bases, there was a span of 14 bases. The CDR3 is 12 residues long. Germline-derived CDR1 and CDR2 are SQVTM and ANQGSEA. CDR3 in amino acids: CSVDGPTGQQYF. CDR3 DNA sequence: TGCAGCGTTGATGGGCCCACTGGGCAGCAGTACTTC.

The chain has TRBV4-1 and TRBJ2-2, with 10 bases fitting TRBD2. V shed 0 bases, J shed 7 bases, and the junction held 11 bases outside the gene matches. The germline CDR1 and CDR2 sequences are MGHRA and YSYEKL. This CDR3 has 18 amino acids. The DNA for the CDR3 is TGCGCCAGCAGCCAAGAAGAGAAGGCTAGCGGGAGTGGCGGGGAGCTGTTTTTT. Translating it yields CASSQEEKASGSGGELFF.

The rearrangement links TRBV9 to TRBJ2-2, with 9 bases matching TRBD1. CDR3 length: 14 residues. V lost 4 bases and J lost 4; bases outside the gene matches: 2. CDR1 is SGDLS and CDR2 is YYNGEE in the germline V gene. The CDR3 sequence is CASSPGQGTGELFF. The CDR3 DNA reads as TGTGCCAGCAGCCCGGGACAGGGCACCGGGGAGCTGTTTTTT.

The rearrangement uses TRBV5-6 and TRBJ1-6; D possibly corresponds to TRBD1 (6 bases). There are 14 residues in the CDR3. Germline loops: CDR1 SGHDT, CDR2 YYEEEE. V lost 4 bases and J 4 bases, leaving 9 bases between the germline ends. The CDR3 coding sequence is TGTGCCAGCAGCCCGAGGGGGTATAATTCACCCCTCCACTTT. Its translation: CASSPRGYNSPLHF.

The chain uses TRBV4-2 and TRBJ1-4; no definite D call. Germline CDR1 is LGHNA and CDR2 is YNFKEQ. V dropped 0 bases and J dropped 0 bases, with 20 bases sitting between them. The CDR3 length is 20 residues. The CDR3 coding sequence is TGTGCCAGCAGCCAAGACCCGTCCATGTATCAGGTGACAACTAATGAAAAACTGTTTTTT. It is translated as CASSQDPSMYQVTTNEKLFF.

This chain uses TRBV10-1 with TRBJ1-5, with a possible D match to TRBD1 (5 bases). The ends were cut back, 8 bases at V and 0 bases at J, with 11 bases in the middle. CDR1 WNHNN and CDR2 SYGVQD come from the germline V gene (reference sequence). The CDR3 extends over 14 amino acids. The CDR3 nucleotides read TGCGCCAGCGGACCGGGGGTTAGCAATCAGCCCCAGCATTTT. This translates into CASGPGVSNQPQHF.

Here the CDR3 reads CASSSHDGETQYF. As DNA, the CDR3 is TGTGCCAGCAGTAGCCATGATGGAGAGACCCAGTACTTC. This chain links TRBV28 with TRBJ2-5; no reliable D call. Germline V gene lookup returns CDR1 MDHEN and CDR2 SYDVKM. V shed 5 bases and J shed 4 bases, with 11 bases lying between them. The CDR3 runs 13 residues.

The J gene is TRBJ2-1, the V gene TRBV6-5, with 8 bases lining up with TRBD1. Germline-derived CDR1 and CDR2 are MNHEY and SVGAGI. This CDR3 comprises 15 residues. V lost 6 bases and J lost 7; bases outside the gene matches: 11. The CDR3: CASSLDRAAVNEQFF. DNA for the CDR3: TGTGCCAGCAGCCTGGACAGGGCGGCGGTAAATGAGCAGTTCTTC.

The J gene is TRBJ1-4, the V gene TRBV13, with 7 bases aligning to TRBD1. Germline V gene data show CDR1 as PRHDT and CDR2 as FYEKMQ (reference sequence). The V segment lost 5 bases and the J segment 4 bases; nucleotides outside the gene matches: 7. CDR3 size: 15 residues. The CDR3 coding sequence is TGTGCCAGCAGCCTACGGACAGGCCTTAATGAAAAACTGTTTTTT. Translated: CASSLRTGLNEKLFF.

V usage is TRBV6-1 and J usage is TRBJ2-1, with 7 bases that match TRBD2. The CDR3 is made up of 15 amino acids. Germline assignment: CDR1 MNHNS and CDR2 SASEGT. J was trimmed by 7 bases and V by 3 bases; bases with no gene match: 9. The CDR3 nucleotides read TGTGCCAGCAGTGATTTGGGACTAACGTGGAATGAGCAGTTCTTC. This gives the protein CASSDLGLTWNEQFF.

This rearrangement joins TRBV11-2 to TRBJ2-7, with 7 nucleotides matching TRBD2. The ends lost 1 base at V and 1 base at J; junction bases unmatched: 13. Germline CDR1 SGHAT, CDR2 FQNNGV. The length of the CDR3 is 18 residues. The DNA of the CDR3 is TGTGCCAGCAGCTTAGTAAGAAGCGGGAAAGGGGCTTCCTACGAGCAGTACTTC. Residues: CASSLVRSGKGASYEQYF.

Concerning this clone: An end of the junction differs from the germline gene, which may be a read error. The CDR3 nucleotides read TGTGCTAGCAGCGCTGGTCCTCGGGGGACTAGCGGACTTGATAATGAGCAGTTCTTC. Translation gives CASSAGPRGTSGLDNEQFF. V is TRBV7-7 and J is TRBJ2-1, with TRBD2 matching over 11 bases. CDR1 SSHAT and CDR2 FNYEAQ come from the germline V gene (reference sequence). The CDR3 loop spans 19 amino acids.

The V and J genes are TRBV19 and TRBJ1-5; the D is unclear. The CDR3 runs to 13 residues. The V gene's germline CDR1 is LNHDA and CDR2 SQIVND (reference sequence). Deletions cut 2 bases from V and 3 bases from J, with 5 bases between. The CDR3 nucleotides are TGTGCCAGTAGTATACAGATCAATCAGCCCCAGCATTTT. Protein: CASSIQINQPQHF.

This clone was seen just once. The V and J genes are TRBV5-1 and TRBJ1-1; possible D gene TRBD1, 5 bases. Germline V gene lookup returns CDR1 SGHRS and CDR2 YFSETQ. The CDR3 totals 14 residues. The V end lost 3 bases, the J end lost 1 base, and 10 bases lay between the germline ends. The CDR3: CASSYRTENTEAFF. The CDR3 DNA reads as TGCGCCAGCAGCTACAGGACGGAGAACACTGAAGCTTTCTTT.

Notes on this clone: The same CDR3 arises from other DNA sequences in this sample as well. V and J are TRBV10-3 and TRBJ2-7, with 7 bases lining up with TRBD1. Germline CDR1 reads ENHRY; CDR2 reads SYGVKD. CDR3 length: 14 residues. Unmatched junction bases numbered 7, after V lost 6 bases and J lost 2 bases. The CDR3 DNA sequence: TGTGCCATCAGAGACTCCGGGACAGCCTACGAGCAGTACTTC. Protein: CAIRDSGTAYEQYF.